These T cell receptor beta chains were read from a single sample in a study of T cells after yellow fever vaccination. TCRdb independently ran MiXCR on the 5' RACE reads; one entry per CDR3 protein. The profile shows some 220,000 distinct CDR3 sequences, about 3% of them singletons. The sequences come from CD4+ T cells sorted from PBMCs, collected 10 days after the yellow fever booster vaccination. These receptors were collected from a man between 18 and 29 years old who received the YFV17D yellow fever vaccine. Both conserved end residues are part of each CDR3. Fields, in order: V gene, J gene, D gene, CDR3 protein. D genes are given only for firm matches.

v_gene: TRBV6-2/TRBV6-3
j_gene: TRBJ2-1
d_gene: .
CDR3aa: CAVGVGNEQFF

v_gene: TRBV5-1
j_gene: TRBJ1-3
d_gene: .
CDR3aa: CASSRTDTRAGNTIYF

v_gene: TRBV19
j_gene: TRBJ1-2
d_gene: .
CDR3aa: CASSNPTGRPATYGYTF

v_gene: TRBV20-1
j_gene: TRBJ2-1
d_gene: TRBD1
CDR3aa: CSASGTGGAGSGATPYNEQFF

v_gene: TRBV5-1
j_gene: TRBJ2-3
d_gene: .
CDR3aa: CASSVSGPSTDTQYF

v_gene: TRBV4-3
j_gene: TRBJ2-5
d_gene: .
CDR3aa: CASSQDWWTVQETQYF

v_gene: TRBV7-2
j_gene: TRBJ1-1
d_gene: .
CDR3aa: CASSRSTLDTEAFF

v_gene: TRBV12-5
j_gene: TRBJ1-2
d_gene: .
CDR3aa: CASGLLSTGAGGYTF

v_gene: TRBV7-9
j_gene: TRBJ2-2
d_gene: TRBD1
CDR3aa: CAALTDRGPGELFF

v_gene: TRBV10-3
j_gene: TRBJ2-1
d_gene: TRBD1
CDR3aa: CAISERGQGYEQFF

v_gene: TRBV3-1
j_gene: TRBJ2-2
d_gene: .
CDR3aa: CASSQHTGELFF

v_gene: TRBV6-5
j_gene: TRBJ2-3
d_gene: TRBD2
CDR3aa: CASSIRLAGGPDTQYF

v_gene: TRBV18
j_gene: TRBJ2-6
d_gene: TRBD1
CDR3aa: CASSPQRTGLSGANVLTF

v_gene: TRBV3-1
j_gene: TRBJ1-6
d_gene: .
CDR3aa: CASSQVQGTPLHF

v_gene: TRBV21-1
j_gene: TRBJ2-1
d_gene: .
CDR3aa: CASSAPGLGRNEQFF

v_gene: TRBV20-1
j_gene: TRBJ2-2
d_gene: TRBD2
CDR3aa: CSASGGEGTGELFF

v_gene: TRBV7-9
j_gene: TRBJ1-5
d_gene: TRBD1
CDR3aa: CASSTWTGYSNQPQHF

v_gene: TRBV20-1
j_gene: TRBJ1-5
d_gene: .
CDR3aa: CSAREQANQPQHF

v_gene: TRBV6-6
j_gene: TRBJ2-1
d_gene: .
CDR3aa: CASSPADNEQFF

v_gene: TRBV7-3
j_gene: TRBJ2-3
d_gene: .
CDR3aa: CASSLVGLDTQYF

v_gene: TRBV25-1
j_gene: TRBJ2-3
d_gene: .
CDR3aa: CASRDLADSPDTQYF

v_gene: TRBV4-1
j_gene: TRBJ1-5
d_gene: .
CDR3aa: CASSQDASFNQPQHF

v_gene: TRBV28
j_gene: TRBJ1-2
d_gene: TRBD1
CDR3aa: CASSLTGEYYGYTF

v_gene: TRBV20-1
j_gene: TRBJ2-7
d_gene: TRBD1
CDR3aa: CSAPGQGGYEQYF

v_gene: TRBV20-1
j_gene: TRBJ1-1
d_gene: TRBD1
CDR3aa: CSARRQGARMNTEAFF

v_gene: TRBV4-1
j_gene: TRBJ1-2
d_gene: .
CDR3aa: CASSRDPGNYGYTF

v_gene: TRBV9
j_gene: TRBJ1-2
d_gene: .
CDR3aa: CASSAGPGPANYGYTF

v_gene: TRBV12-3/TRBV12-4
j_gene: TRBJ1-2
d_gene: .
CDR3aa: CASSPGRGKGYTF

v_gene: TRBV2
j_gene: TRBJ2-2
d_gene: .
CDR3aa: CASRGVDTGELFF

v_gene: TRBV4-2
j_gene: TRBJ2-3
d_gene: TRBD2
CDR3aa: CASSPEAGGLQTQYF

v_gene: TRBV29-1
j_gene: TRBJ1-1
d_gene: .
CDR3aa: CSGYKLMNTEAFF

v_gene: TRBV5-4
j_gene: TRBJ1-6
d_gene: TRBD1
CDR3aa: CASSQGQSNSPLHF

v_gene: TRBV9
j_gene: TRBJ2-3
d_gene: TRBD2
CDR3aa: CASSAGGLAGRDTQYF

v_gene: TRBV7-2
j_gene: TRBJ1-3
d_gene: .
CDR3aa: CASSRKAGDDTIYF

v_gene: TRBV7-2
j_gene: TRBJ1-5
d_gene: .
CDR3aa: CASSLVQGLGQPQHF

v_gene: TRBV6-1
j_gene: TRBJ2-2
d_gene: .
CDR3aa: CASRKERTNTGELFF

v_gene: TRBV5-1
j_gene: TRBJ2-5
d_gene: .
CDR3aa: CASSSAGSEETQYF

v_gene: TRBV4-2
j_gene: TRBJ2-5
d_gene: TRBD2
CDR3aa: CASSQDLRGGGETQYF

v_gene: TRBV7-2
j_gene: TRBJ2-2
d_gene: .
CDR3aa: CASSRDSPPSGELFF

v_gene: TRBV20-1
j_gene: TRBJ2-5
d_gene: .
CDR3aa: CSARDRAGQETQYF

v_gene: TRBV12-3/TRBV12-4
j_gene: TRBJ2-2
d_gene: .
CDR3aa: CASSFLDEATGELFF

v_gene: TRBV14
j_gene: TRBJ2-1
d_gene: .
CDR3aa: CASSRRIFGVHNEQFF

v_gene: TRBV20-1
j_gene: TRBJ2-1
d_gene: TRBD2
CDR3aa: CSATQPGLAGRKQFF

v_gene: TRBV30
j_gene: TRBJ2-1
d_gene: TRBD1
CDR3aa: CAGYRDRQFF

v_gene: TRBV5-6
j_gene: TRBJ2-3
d_gene: .
CDR3aa: CASRWGLSPDTQYF

v_gene: TRBV20-1
j_gene: TRBJ2-5
d_gene: .
CDR3aa: CSARAAQETQYF

v_gene: TRBV28
j_gene: TRBJ1-2
d_gene: TRBD1
CDR3aa: CASRLDRGNYGYTF

v_gene: TRBV4-1
j_gene: TRBJ2-5
d_gene: .
CDR3aa: CASSLGREGQETQYF

v_gene: TRBV27
j_gene: TRBJ1-4
d_gene: .
CDR3aa: CASSRVNEKLFF

v_gene: TRBV6-5
j_gene: TRBJ1-3
d_gene: .
CDR3aa: CASRTGFGGNTIYF

v_gene: TRBV29-1
j_gene: TRBJ1-1
d_gene: .
CDR3aa: CSVVPGGRRTEAFF

v_gene: TRBV7-8
j_gene: TRBJ1-5
d_gene: TRBD1
CDR3aa: CASSLARQGRNQPQHF

v_gene: TRBV7-8
j_gene: TRBJ2-4
d_gene: .
CDR3aa: CASSSGRVGVAKNIQYF

v_gene: TRBV24-1
j_gene: TRBJ2-3
d_gene: .
CDR3aa: CATSGDRGDTQYF